Only a few counts were recorded for the clone carrying this T cell receptor beta chain. Its antigen remains unidentified. For the second PCR, which ran for roughly 6 to 12 cycles, a sample-barcoded 5' primer and a J-beta primer mix were used. Individual samples furnished no less than 3 million CDR3-containing paired-end reads apiece. TCRdb ran MiXCR on the 5' RACE reads and lists one entry per CDR3 protein. The data show about 580,000 distinct CDR3 sequences, 45% to 55% seen once. This sample stems from a study of blood T cells in healthy people across ages. Trimming removed 4 bases at V and 2 bases at J, with 14 bases between. The CDR3 sequence is 15 residues long. CDR1 and CDR2 from the germline V gene are SGHRS and YFSETQ. Study-wide results and caveats: It was the long-lived donors that had more naive CD4+ cells and higher diversity than aged donors.

The receptor was isolated from an elderly man in good health. V usage is TRBV5-1 and J usage is TRBJ2-3; TRBD2 might be the D (6 bases). The sample was blood. The CDR3 sequence: CASSPGTPNTDTQYF. DNA for the CDR3: TGCGCCAGCAGCCCCGGGACTCCTAACACAGATACGCAGTATTTT.